This TCR beta chain was captured by sequencing in a study of regulatory T cells in long-lasting Graves disease. Time point described: persistent/refractory GD, antithyroid drugs over 5 years with positive TRAb. The TCR library was made from RNA that had been extracted from PBMCs in TRIzol. The patients were drawn from one endocrinology department in Xi'an, China. A volume of 7 to 9 milliliters of peripheral blood was collected in EDTA tubes. Only a few counts were recorded for this clonotype. No antigen is known for it. In germline, CDR1 is DFQATT, CDR2 SNEGSKA (reference sequence). V lost 3 bases and J lost 5; bases outside the gene matches: 6. This CDR3 is 13 amino acids long. Study-level findings and limits: Newly diagnosed disease favored TRBV20-1 and TRBJ2-1 over persistent disease. What was studied was peripheral blood only, and not thyroid tissue.

Building the TCR beta libraries relied on iRepertoire HTBI primers, and CDR3 regions underwent Arm-PCR. TCRdb re-analysed the multiplex PCR reads in MiXCR, keeping a single row per CDR3 protein. This table has 700,000 or so distinct CDR3 sequences, 30% appearing once. This receptor was obtained from a female donor with Graves disease. The chain employs TRBV20-1 and TRBJ2-5; 7 bases match TRBD2. This material consisted of peripheral blood mononuclear cells (PBMCs), taken when the disease was refractory, from a patient treated with antithyroid drugs. The CDR3, as DNA: TGCAGTGCTAGGGCGGGAGAAGTCGAGACCCAGTACTTC. The encoded protein is CSARAGEVETQYF.